These T cell receptor beta chains were read from a single sample in a study of T cell changes during pregnancy in multiple sclerosis. Repertoires were generated with immunoSEQ multiplex PCR, while TCRdb's copy carries only in-frame clones and drops some. The data contain some 60,000 clones, roughly nine tenths of them singletons. Material: peripheral blood, obtained in the first trimester of pregnancy. All receptors come from a female donor in good health, enrolled as a control in a pregnancy study. Each CDR3 is given with its conserved first and last residue. D genes are given only for firm matches. Rows give clone size only sometimes, using once, few, many, or a class for an expanded clone.

v_gene: TRBV5-6
j_gene: TRBJ1-4
abundance: -
d_gene: -
CDR3nt: TGTGCCAGCAGCTTGGGGCTTACAACTAATGAAAAACTGTTTTTT
CDR3aa: CASSLGLTTNEKLFF

v_gene: TRBV5-1
j_gene: TRBJ2-7
abundance: -
d_gene: TRBD2
CDR3nt: TGCGCCAGCAGCTTGCAGGGCGGTAGTAGCGGGAGCGAGCAGTACTTC
CDR3aa: CASSLQGGSSGSEQYF

v_gene: TRBV7-6
j_gene: TRBJ1-2
abundance: -
d_gene: -
CDR3nt: TGTGCCAGCAGCCCCAGGGGTCCGGGCTATGGCTACACCTTC
CDR3aa: CASSPRGPGYGYTF

v_gene: TRBV7-9
j_gene: TRBJ2-7
abundance: -
d_gene: -
CDR3nt: TGTGCCAGCAGCCGTTTCGGTAGGACTCCCTACGAGCAGTACTTC
CDR3aa: CASSRFGRTPYEQYF

v_gene: TRBV6-1
j_gene: TRBJ2-7
abundance: -
d_gene: -
CDR3nt: TGTGCCACTGTGACATTTCTCTCCTACGAGCAGTACTTC
CDR3aa: CATVTFLSYEQYF

v_gene: TRBV4-1
j_gene: TRBJ1-5
abundance: few
d_gene: -
CDR3nt: TGCGCCAGCAGCCAAGATGGAGGGATAGGCAATCAGCCCCAGCATTTT
CDR3aa: CASSQDGGIGNQPQHF

v_gene: TRBV10-3
j_gene: TRBJ2-1
abundance: -
d_gene: -
CDR3nt: TGTGCCATCAGTGAGAGCCTCACTACCAAAGGGCGGGGGCAGTTCTTC
CDR3aa: CAISESLTTKGRGQFF

v_gene: TRBV18
j_gene: TRBJ2-7
abundance: -
d_gene: TRBD2
CDR3nt: TGTGCCAGCTCACCACTGCGGAGCGGGGGGCACTACGAGCAGTACTTC
CDR3aa: CASSPLRSGGHYEQYF

v_gene: TRBV7-7
j_gene: TRBJ2-1
abundance: -
d_gene: -
CDR3nt: TGTGCTAGCAGCTTAAGGCAGGGGTCCTACAATGAGCAGTTCTTC
CDR3aa: CASSLRQGSYNEQFF

v_gene: TRBV15
j_gene: TRBJ2-5
abundance: -
d_gene: TRBD2
CDR3nt: TGTGCCACCAGCAGGGGCGGGAGGGAAGAGACCCAGTACTTC
CDR3aa: CATSRGGREETQYF

v_gene: TRBV6-6
j_gene: TRBJ1-2
abundance: -
d_gene: TRBD1
CDR3nt: TGTGCCAGCAGTTACGCCAATGAGGGGGCTCTCTATGGCTACACCTTC
CDR3aa: CASSYANEGALYGYTF

v_gene: TRBV5-4
j_gene: TRBJ1-2
abundance: -
d_gene: -
CDR3nt: TGTGCCAGCAGCCTTGGGGGGAGGACCGACCTTTATGGCTACACCTTC
CDR3aa: CASSLGGRTDLYGYTF

v_gene: TRBV28
j_gene: TRBJ1-5
abundance: -
d_gene: -
CDR3nt: TGTGCCAGCAGTTTTCGGCGAGGACTTCTCACTTCCAATCAGCCCCAGCATTTT
CDR3aa: CASSFRRGLLTSNQPQHF

v_gene: TRBV13
j_gene: TRBJ2-3
abundance: -
d_gene: -
CDR3nt: TGTGCCAGCAGCAGCGAATTCGGGGAGAACACAGATACGCAGTATTTT
CDR3aa: CASSSEFGENTDTQYF

v_gene: TRBV6-5
j_gene: TRBJ1-3
abundance: -
d_gene: -
CDR3nt: TGTGCCAGCAGTTACTCCCCGGGACTGCCTGGAAACACCATATATTTT
CDR3aa: CASSYSPGLPGNTIYF

v_gene: TRBV5-1
j_gene: TRBJ1-1
abundance: -
d_gene: TRBD1
CDR3nt: TGCGCCAGCAGCTTGTATGTGGGACAGGGGATGGGAAACACTGAAGCTTTCTTT
CDR3aa: CASSLYVGQGMGNTEAFF

v_gene: TRBV15
j_gene: TRBJ1-4
abundance: -
d_gene: TRBD1
CDR3nt: TGTGCCACCAGCAGAACTAAGACAGGGAGTAATGAAAAACTGTTTTTT
CDR3aa: CATSRTKTGSNEKLFF

v_gene: TRBV27
j_gene: TRBJ1-2
abundance: -
d_gene: TRBD1
CDR3nt: TGTGCCAGCAGTTTATCCGCTGCAGGGGGCTACTATGGCTACACCTTC
CDR3aa: CASSLSAAGGYYGYTF